This T cell receptor (beta chain) was sequenced in a study of early T cells in non-severe SARS-CoV-2 infection. This clonotype came up a few times. TCRdb used MiXCR to reprocess the 5' RACE reads, holding one entry per CDR3 protein. There are tens of thousands of distinct CDR3 sequences in the sample; roughly 9.2% occur only once, and 4% to 5% lies in the top ten. Trimming took off 5 bases at V and 2 bases at J, with 10 bases between the two ends. Germline CDR1 is MNHEY and CDR2 is SMNVEV (reference sequence). This CDR3 spans 14 amino acids. This TCR derives from an adult who was a healthcare worker with PCR-confirmed SARS-CoV-2 infection or an uninfected control (not recorded which). The V gene is TRBV27, the J gene TRBJ2-1; perhaps TRBD2 as D (6 bases). Sequencing input: whole blood. The CDR3 loop reads CASSERRAYNEQFF. CDR3 nucleotides: TGTGCCAGCAGTGAGCGGAGGGCCTACAATGAGCAGTTCTTC.